This is a list of T cell receptor beta chains from one sample in a study of blood T cell repertoires in COVID-19. Assay: immunoSEQ multiplex PCR; the TCRdb copy retains only in-frame clones and omits some. The data contain over 75,000 clones, more than 85% of them seen just once; the ten biggest clones take up roughly 1.7%. Sequencing was performed on peripheral blood. The receptors derive from a man between 60 and 75 years old with acute or convalescent COVID-19. Both conserved end residues are part of each CDR3. Each record gives: CDR3 length, J gene, clone size, V gene, D gene, CDR3 DNA, CDR3 protein. The D gene is left open where the match is weak. Clone size is stated in some rows and not others, as once, few, many or a class when expanded.

CDR3 length: 15; J gene: TRBJ2-5; clone size: few; V gene: TRBV4-3; D gene: .; CDR3 DNA: TGCGCCAGCAGCCAAGATCCAGGGGCGGACGAGACCCAGTACTTC; CDR3 protein: CASSQDPGADETQYF
CDR3 length: 16; J gene: TRBJ2-5; clone size: once; V gene: TRBV19; D gene: TRBD1; CDR3 DNA: TGTGCCAGTAGCACGGGACAGGGGTTGATCCAAGAGACCCAGTACTTC; CDR3 protein: CASSTGQGLIQETQYF
CDR3 length: 16; J gene: TRBJ2-1; clone size: .; V gene: TRBV10-1; D gene: TRBD2; CDR3 DNA: TGCGCCAGCAGTGAAAGTATAGCGGGAGCAAGGAATGAGCAGTTCTTC; CDR3 protein: CASSESIAGARNEQFF
CDR3 length: 15; J gene: TRBJ2-7; clone size: .; V gene: TRBV13; D gene: .; CDR3 DNA: TGTGCCAGCAGCCCTTCGAGCCGGAACTACTACGAGCAGTACTTC; CDR3 protein: CASSPSSRNYYEQYF
CDR3 length: 15; J gene: TRBJ2-7; clone size: .; V gene: TRBV15; D gene: .; CDR3 DNA: TGTGCCACCAGCAGAGATTTTGAGACGGGCTACGAGCAGTACTTC; CDR3 protein: CATSRDFETGYEQYF
CDR3 length: 16; J gene: TRBJ1-4; clone size: .; V gene: TRBV7-2; D gene: TRBD1; CDR3 DNA: TGTGCCAGCAGCCGGAACGCAAAGGGGGCAGGGGAAAAACTGTTTTTT; CDR3 protein: CASSRNAKGAGEKLFF
CDR3 length: 16; J gene: TRBJ2-3; clone size: .; V gene: TRBV21-1; D gene: .; CDR3 DNA: TGTGCCAGCAGCAAAAGAGGTAAGGCGGGAGGAGATACGCAGTATTTT; CDR3 protein: CASSKRGKAGGDTQYF
CDR3 length: 16; J gene: TRBJ1-1; clone size: .; V gene: TRBV3-1/TRBV3-2; D gene: TRBD1; CDR3 DNA: TGTGCCAGCAGCCCAGGGACAGGGGACGAGAACACTGAAGCTTTCTTT; CDR3 protein: CASSPGTGDENTEAFF
CDR3 length: 14; J gene: TRBJ1-2; clone size: .; V gene: TRBV7-2; D gene: TRBD1; CDR3 DNA: TGTGCCAGCAGCCCCCCGGGACAGTTTTATGGCTACACCTTC; CDR3 protein: CASSPPGQFYGYTF
CDR3 length: 21; J gene: TRBJ2-6; clone size: .; V gene: TRBV5-1; D gene: TRBD2; CDR3 DNA: TGCGCCAGCAGCTTGGCGGGACCTCTAGCGGGAGAGGGGACTGGGGCCAACGTCCTGACTTTC; CDR3 protein: CASSLAGPLAGEGTGANVLTF
CDR3 length: 13; J gene: TRBJ2-5; clone size: .; V gene: TRBV5-1; D gene: TRBD1; CDR3 DNA: TGCGCCAGCAGCTGGGGACAGGGAGAGACCCAGTACTTC; CDR3 protein: CASSWGQGETQYF
CDR3 length: 16; J gene: TRBJ2-5; clone size: .; V gene: TRBV6-6; D gene: TRBD2; CDR3 DNA: TGTGCCAGCAGACTCGACGATGCGGGGGGCGGGAAGACCCAGTACTTC; CDR3 protein: CASRLDDAGGGKTQYF
CDR3 length: 14; J gene: TRBJ2-3; clone size: .; V gene: TRBV6-2/TRBV6-3; D gene: TRBD2; CDR3 DNA: TGTGCCAGCAGTACCAGGGAGGGCTCAGATACGCAGTATTTT; CDR3 protein: CASSTREGSDTQYF
CDR3 length: 12; J gene: TRBJ1-6; clone size: .; V gene: TRBV5-1; D gene: .; CDR3 DNA: TGCGCCAGCAGAAGCGGCGATTCACCCCTCCACTTT; CDR3 protein: CASRSGDSPLHF
CDR3 length: 14; J gene: TRBJ1-1; clone size: .; V gene: TRBV5-4; D gene: .; CDR3 DNA: TGTGCCAGCAGAGGGGGTAGAGGTGACACTGAAGCTTTCTTT; CDR3 protein: CASRGGRGDTEAFF
CDR3 length: 17; J gene: TRBJ2-3; clone size: .; V gene: TRBV5-6; D gene: TRBD1; CDR3 DNA: TGTGCCAGCAGCTTTGAGGGGACAGGGGTCGAGGTAGATACGCAGTATTTT; CDR3 protein: CASSFEGTGVEVDTQYF
CDR3 length: 14; J gene: TRBJ1-4; clone size: .; V gene: TRBV9; D gene: .; CDR3 DNA: TGTGCCAGCAGCGTATCCGGGAAGCATGAAAAACTGTTTTTT; CDR3 protein: CASSVSGKHEKLFF
CDR3 length: 18; J gene: TRBJ2-2; clone size: .; V gene: TRBV10-3; D gene: .; CDR3 DNA: TGTGCCATCAGTGAGTCTCTTGGGGGCGCTGGGGACACCGGGGAGCTGTTTTTT; CDR3 protein: CAISESLGGAGDTGELFF
CDR3 length: 15; J gene: TRBJ1-1; clone size: .; V gene: TRBV19; D gene: TRBD1; CDR3 DNA: TGTGCCAGTAGGTGGGAGGGACAGGGGAACACTGAAGCTTTCTTT; CDR3 protein: CASRWEGQGNTEAFF
CDR3 length: 14; J gene: TRBJ2-1; clone size: .; V gene: TRBV4-3; D gene: .; CDR3 DNA: TGCGCCAGCAGCCAAGAGTGGAGTCTAGCGGAGCAGTTCTTC; CDR3 protein: CASSQEWSLAEQFF
CDR3 length: 13; J gene: TRBJ2-5; clone size: once; V gene: TRBV9; D gene: .; CDR3 DNA: TGTGCCAGCAGCCCAGACTATCAAGAGACCCAGTACTTC; CDR3 protein: CASSPDYQETQYF
CDR3 length: 12; J gene: TRBJ1-1; clone size: .; V gene: TRBV30; D gene: .; CDR3 DNA: TGTGCCTGGAGTCCCTTGTCCCTCGGGGCTTTCTTT; CDR3 protein: CAWSPLSLGAFF
CDR3 length: 14; J gene: TRBJ2-1; clone size: .; V gene: TRBV9; D gene: TRBD2; CDR3 DNA: TGTGCCAGCAGCGTAAGCGGGAGCTCCAATGAGCAGTTCTTC; CDR3 protein: CASSVSGSSNEQFF
CDR3 length: 13; J gene: TRBJ1-6; clone size: .; V gene: TRBV30; D gene: .; CDR3 DNA: TGTGCCTGGCTCAGGGAGGGAGGTTCACCCCTCCACTTT; CDR3 protein: CAWLREGGSPLHF
CDR3 length: 15; J gene: TRBJ1-4; clone size: .; V gene: TRBV18; D gene: .; CDR3 DNA: TGTGCCAGCTCACCACCGAGGGAGGCTAATGAAAAACTGTTTTTT; CDR3 protein: CASSPPREANEKLFF
CDR3 length: 15; J gene: TRBJ2-3; clone size: .; V gene: TRBV24-1; D gene: .; CDR3 DNA: TGTGCCACCAGTGACACTACCGACGGGGCAGATACGCAGTATTTT; CDR3 protein: CATSDTTDGADTQYF
CDR3 length: 15; J gene: TRBJ1-5; clone size: .; V gene: TRBV2; D gene: TRBD1; CDR3 DNA: TGTGCCAGCAGTAGGGGGCCGGGAGGCAATCAGCCCCAGCATTTT; CDR3 protein: CASSRGPGGNQPQHF
CDR3 length: 14; J gene: TRBJ2-2; clone size: .; V gene: TRBV5-5; D gene: TRBD2; CDR3 DNA: TGTGCCAGCAGCCCGGGGGGAGGCACCGGGGAGCTGTTTTTT; CDR3 protein: CASSPGGGTGELFF
CDR3 length: 16; J gene: TRBJ1-4; clone size: .; V gene: TRBV5-4; D gene: TRBD1; CDR3 DNA: TGTGCCAGCAGCTGGGAAGGACAGGGAATTAATGAAAAACTGTTTTTT; CDR3 protein: CASSWEGQGINEKLFF
CDR3 length: 17; J gene: TRBJ2-1; clone size: .; V gene: TRBV27; D gene: TRBD2; CDR3 DNA: TGTGCCAGCAGGCCGGGGACTAGCGGGAGGTCCTACAATGAGCAGTTCTTC; CDR3 protein: CASRPGTSGRSYNEQFF
CDR3 length: 15; J gene: TRBJ2-1; clone size: .; V gene: TRBV2; D gene: .; CDR3 DNA: TGTGCCAGTAATACTAGCCCGGGGTCCTACAATGAGCAGTTCTTC; CDR3 protein: CASNTSPGSYNEQFF
CDR3 length: 14; J gene: TRBJ2-7; clone size: once; V gene: TRBV14; D gene: .; CDR3 DNA: TGTGCCAGCAGCCAGCTAGAAGCCACCTACGAGCAGTACTTC; CDR3 protein: CASSQLEATYEQYF
CDR3 length: 16; J gene: TRBJ1-4; clone size: .; V gene: TRBV5-1; D gene: TRBD1; CDR3 DNA: TGCGCCAGCAGCTTGGGACAGGGAGACGGTAATGAAAAACTGTTTTTT; CDR3 protein: CASSLGQGDGNEKLFF
CDR3 length: 15; J gene: TRBJ2-5; clone size: .; V gene: TRBV2; D gene: TRBD1; CDR3 DNA: TGTGCCAGCTCTAGGGACAGGGAGGTCCAAGAGACCCAGTACTTC; CDR3 protein: CASSRDREVQETQYF
CDR3 length: 16; J gene: TRBJ1-1; clone size: once; V gene: TRBV3-1/TRBV3-2; D gene: .; CDR3 DNA: TGTGCCAGCAGCTATACCCAGGGGTTAAGAGGGACTGAAGCTTTCTTT; CDR3 protein: CASSYTQGLRGTEAFF
CDR3 length: 14; J gene: TRBJ2-2; clone size: few; V gene: TRBV2; D gene: TRBD2; CDR3 DNA: TGTGCCAGCAGCCTAGCGGCCAACACCGGGGAGCTGTTTTTT; CDR3 protein: CASSLAANTGELFF
CDR3 length: 13; J gene: TRBJ1-6; clone size: few; V gene: TRBV7-7; D gene: .; CDR3 DNA: TGTGCTAGCAGCTTACAGGATAATTCACCCCTCCACTTT; CDR3 protein: CASSLQDNSPLHF
CDR3 length: 13; J gene: TRBJ1-1; clone size: .; V gene: TRBV9; D gene: TRBD1; CDR3 DNA: TGTGCCAGCAGCGCCGGGACAGGGCTTGAAGCTTTCTTT; CDR3 protein: CASSAGTGLEAFF
CDR3 length: 13; J gene: TRBJ2-5; clone size: .; V gene: TRBV6-6; D gene: .; CDR3 DNA: TGTGCCAGCAGGGGCAGGCCTCGAGAGACCCAGTACTTC; CDR3 protein: CASRGRPRETQYF
CDR3 length: 16; J gene: TRBJ2-4; clone size: .; V gene: TRBV2; D gene: TRBD2; CDR3 DNA: TGTGCCAGCAGCACAGGACTAGCGGCCCTAAAAAACATTCAGTACTTC; CDR3 protein: CASSTGLAALKNIQYF
CDR3 length: 14; J gene: TRBJ2-1; clone size: .; V gene: TRBV30; D gene: TRBD2; CDR3 DNA: TGTGCCCGCTCTGGACTAGCGTACAACAATGAGCAGTTCTTC; CDR3 protein: CARSGLAYNNEQFF
CDR3 length: 12; J gene: TRBJ1-6; clone size: .; V gene: TRBV27; D gene: .; CDR3 DNA: TGTGCCAGCCATACGGGGTATTCACCCCTCCACTTT; CDR3 protein: CASHTGYSPLHF
CDR3 length: 13; J gene: TRBJ2-1; clone size: .; V gene: TRBV6-5; D gene: TRBD2; CDR3 DNA: TGTGCCAGCACTAGGACTAGCGGGGGGAGGGAGTTCTTC; CDR3 protein: CASTRTSGGREFF
CDR3 length: 15; J gene: TRBJ2-2; clone size: .; V gene: TRBV9; D gene: TRBD1; CDR3 DNA: TGTGCCAGCAGCTTGACCGGGACAGGGCTCGGGGAGCTGTTTTTT; CDR3 protein: CASSLTGTGLGELFF
CDR3 length: 19; J gene: TRBJ2-5; clone size: .; V gene: TRBV10-2; D gene: .; CDR3 DNA: TGCGCCAGCGGTAAGCTATCGGTCGAGAGCGGGTACGCCATGGAGACCCAGTACTTC; CDR3 protein: CASGKLSVESGYAMETQYF
CDR3 length: 12; J gene: TRBJ2-1; clone size: .; V gene: TRBV5-1; D gene: .; CDR3 DNA: TGCGCCAGCAGTTTTAGCGAGGGTGAGCAGTTCTTC; CDR3 protein: CASSFSEGEQFF
CDR3 length: 14; J gene: TRBJ2-1; clone size: .; V gene: TRBV11-3; D gene: TRBD1; CDR3 DNA: TGTGCCAGCAGCTTAGATTCACAGGGGAATGAGCAGTTCTTC; CDR3 protein: CASSLDSQGNEQFF
CDR3 length: 15; J gene: TRBJ1-2; clone size: few; V gene: TRBV7-2; D gene: TRBD1; CDR3 DNA: TGTGCCAGCAGCCCATCCTTTCGACAGGGTTATGGCTACACCTTC; CDR3 protein: CASSPSFRQGYGYTF
CDR3 length: 14; J gene: TRBJ2-2; clone size: once; V gene: TRBV7-8; D gene: .; CDR3 DNA: TGTGCCAGCAGCTTGGACAGGAACACCGGGGAGCTGTTTTTT; CDR3 protein: CASSLDRNTGELFF
CDR3 length: 15; J gene: TRBJ1-5; clone size: .; V gene: TRBV5-1; D gene: .; CDR3 DNA: TGCGCCAGCAGCCTCGAGCCAGGGGTTAATCAGCCCCAGCATTTT; CDR3 protein: CASSLEPGVNQPQHF
CDR3 length: 15; J gene: TRBJ1-2; clone size: many; V gene: TRBV4-2; D gene: TRBD1; CDR3 DNA: TGTGCCAGCAGCCAAGGCGAGGGGGCGACCTATGGCTACACCTTC; CDR3 protein: CASSQGEGATYGYTF
CDR3 length: 16; J gene: TRBJ1-5; clone size: once; V gene: TRBV6-1; D gene: .; CDR3 DNA: TGTGCCAGCAGTGAAGCTTCAGGGTTCTTCGGTCAGCCCCAGCATTTT; CDR3 protein: CASSEASGFFGQPQHF
CDR3 length: 14; J gene: TRBJ2-2; clone size: .; V gene: TRBV5-8; D gene: .; CDR3 DNA: TGTGCCAGCAGCATGGGTGGAGTGACCGGGGAGCTGTTTTTT; CDR3 protein: CASSMGGVTGELFF
CDR3 length: 13; J gene: TRBJ2-2; clone size: .; V gene: TRBV2; D gene: .; CDR3 DNA: TGTGCCAGCCATCGGGAGCCTGGCGGGGAGCTGTTTTTT; CDR3 protein: CASHREPGGELFF
CDR3 length: 12; J gene: TRBJ2-7; clone size: .; V gene: TRBV3-1/TRBV3-2; D gene: .; CDR3 DNA: TGTGCCAGCAGCCAAGGAGCCTACGAGCAGTACTTC; CDR3 protein: CASSQGAYEQYF
CDR3 length: 15; J gene: TRBJ1-3; clone size: .; V gene: TRBV19; D gene: TRBD1; CDR3 DNA: TGTGCCAGTAAGGACAGGGAGGATACTGGAAACACCATATATTTT; CDR3 protein: CASKDREDTGNTIYF
CDR3 length: 15; J gene: TRBJ2-5; clone size: .; V gene: TRBV2; D gene: .; CDR3 DNA: TGTGCCAGCAGTGACGCACGAAAAGGGGGAGAGACCCAGTACTTC; CDR3 protein: CASSDARKGGETQYF
CDR3 length: 14; J gene: TRBJ2-2; clone size: .; V gene: TRBV29-1; D gene: .; CDR3 DNA: TGCAGCGTCCGAGGTCCAGCGGGCACCGGGGAGCTGTTTTTT; CDR3 protein: CSVRGPAGTGELFF
CDR3 length: 13; J gene: TRBJ1-5; clone size: .; V gene: TRBV5-4; D gene: .; CDR3 DNA: TGTGCCAGCAGCTCAGGGGTTGGTCAGCCCCAGCATTTT; CDR3 protein: CASSSGVGQPQHF